This TCR beta chain was retrieved from a study of metastatic and nonmetastatic thyroid tumors. The entire patient cohort was treatment-naive prior to thyroid surgery. This clone was picked up many times. TCRdb redid the clone calls on the PCR reads using MiXCR. The sample includes about 16,000 clones, roughly a third of them seen just once. The TCR sequence derives from a female donor with papillary thyroid cancer or a benign thyroid nodule (not recorded which). Some clones in this sample may be carry-over from other donors' samples. The sequenced material came from tumor tissue.

CDR3 DNA: TGTGCCAGCAGTGAAGCTAGCGGATCCTGGTCCCAGTACTTC. Translation: CASSEASGSWSQYF. V usage is TRBV2 and J usage is TRBJ2-5, with D perhaps TRBD2 (6 bases). The CDR3 sequence is 14 residues long. Per germline, CDR1 SNHLY and CDR2 FYNNEI. With 0 bases removed from V and 9 bases from J, the gap between germline ends came to 14 bases.